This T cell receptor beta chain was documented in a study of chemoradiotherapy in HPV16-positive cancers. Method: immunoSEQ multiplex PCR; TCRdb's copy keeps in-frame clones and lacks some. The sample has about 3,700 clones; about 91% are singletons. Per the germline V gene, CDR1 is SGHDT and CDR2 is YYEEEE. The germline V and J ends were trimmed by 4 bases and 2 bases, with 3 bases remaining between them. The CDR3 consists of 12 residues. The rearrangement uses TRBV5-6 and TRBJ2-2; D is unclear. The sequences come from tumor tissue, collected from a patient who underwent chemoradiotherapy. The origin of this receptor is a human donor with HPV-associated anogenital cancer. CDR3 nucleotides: TGTGCCAGCAGCCTAAACACCGGGGAGCTGTTTTTT. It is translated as CASSLNTGELFF.